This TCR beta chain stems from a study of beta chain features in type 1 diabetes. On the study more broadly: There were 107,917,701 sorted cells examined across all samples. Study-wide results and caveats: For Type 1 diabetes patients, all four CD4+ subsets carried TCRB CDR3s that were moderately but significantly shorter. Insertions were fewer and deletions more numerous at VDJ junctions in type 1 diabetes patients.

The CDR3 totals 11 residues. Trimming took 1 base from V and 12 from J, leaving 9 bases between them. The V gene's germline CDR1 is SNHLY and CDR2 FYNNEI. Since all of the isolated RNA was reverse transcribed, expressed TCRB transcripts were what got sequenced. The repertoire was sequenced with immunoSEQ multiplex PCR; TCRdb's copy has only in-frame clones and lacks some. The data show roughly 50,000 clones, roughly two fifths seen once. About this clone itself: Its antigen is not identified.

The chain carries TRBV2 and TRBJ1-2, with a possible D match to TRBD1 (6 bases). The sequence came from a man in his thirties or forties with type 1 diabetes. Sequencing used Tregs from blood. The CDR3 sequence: CASSEDRVHTF. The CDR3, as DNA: TGTGCCAGCAGTGAAGACAGGGTCCACACCTTC.